Listed here are 20 T cell receptor beta chains from one sample, sequenced in a study of shared clonotypes between healthy human individuals. Sequencing was performed with immunoSEQ multiplex PCR; in TCRdb, only in-frame clones are kept and a portion is missing. Among around 340,000 clones listed, over 70% were seen once. The sequenced material came from memory CD4+ T cells sorted from blood. Subset given: CD45RA-negative fraction. These receptors originate from a man aged 25 to 40 in good health.

The rearrangement links TRBV5-4 to TRBJ2-2; 9 positions agree with TRBD1. V shed 0 bases and J 3 bases; nucleotides not matched to a gene: 0. The CDR3 covers 15 residues. Germline CDR1 and CDR2: SGHNT and YYREEE (reference sequence). The CDR3, as DNA: TGTGCCAGCAGCTTGGGGACAGGGGACACCGGGGAGCTGTTTTTT. Protein product: CASSLGTGDTGELFF.

This clone was detected only once. This chain uses TRBV6-5 with TRBJ2-1, with 7 bases identical to TRBD1. Germline assignment: CDR1 MNHEY and CDR2 SVGAGI. This CDR3 has 15 amino acids. The trim removed 5 bases at V and 5 bases at J, leaving 9 bases unmatched. CDR3 in DNA: TGTGCCAGCAGTGGGAACCGGGACAGACACAATGAGCAGTTCTTC. This codes for CASSGNRDRHNEQFF.

The rearrangement links TRBV11-3 to TRBJ2-1; 7 bases match TRBD2. J was trimmed by 6 bases and V by 5 bases; bases with no gene match: 13. Germline lookup yields CDR1 SGHNT and CDR2 YENEEA. This CDR3 comprises 16 residues. As DNA, the CDR3 is TGTGCCAGCAGCCCAGCCGGGACTAATCCCTTCAATGAGCAGTTCTTC. Protein product: CASSPAGTNPFNEQFF.

The chain carries TRBV6-5 and TRBJ2-7; D is unclear. CDR1 and CDR2 (germline): MNHEY, SVGAGI. V lost 0 bases to trimming and J lost 7 bases, with 13 bases between them. The CDR3 runs to 14 residues. In DNA form, the CDR3 reads TGTGCCAGCAGTTACTCGAGAATGGGTGGAGAGCAGTACTTC. It is translated as CASSYSRMGGEQYF.

The chain has TRBV7-9 and TRBJ2-7, with 13 bases identical to TRBD2. After removal of 5 bases from V and 1 base from J, the junction contained 2 bases not matched to a gene. This CDR3 has 15 amino acids. Germline assignment: CDR1 SEHNR and CDR2 FQNEAQ (reference sequence). The CDR3 loop reads CASSALAGGSYEQYF. The CDR3 nucleotides are TGTGCCAGCAGCGCACTAGCGGGAGGGTCCTACGAGCAGTACTTC.

This chain joins TRBV6-6 and TRBJ1-2; TRBD1 agrees at 10 bases. The V gene end was trimmed by 2 bases and the J gene end by 5 bases; junction bases not matched to a gene: 5. The CDR3 sequence is 15 residues long. CDR1 is MNHNY and CDR2 is SVGAGI in the germline V gene (reference sequence). In DNA, the CDR3 is TGTGCCAGCAGTTACACCGGGACAGGGGTATATGGCTACACCTTC. Translated: CASSYTGTGVYGYTF.

The chain employs TRBV27 and TRBJ2-2, with D maybe TRBD1 (6 bases). V was clipped by 5 bases and J by 8 bases, with 9 bases between them. The CDR3 covers 12 residues. Per germline, CDR1 MNHEY and CDR2 SMNVEV (reference sequence). CDR3 residues: CASSLRGGELFF. In nucleotides, the CDR3 is TGTGCCAGCAGTCTCAGGGGTGGGGAGCTGTTTTTT.

This clone was recorded only once. The rearrangement joins TRBV27 to TRBJ2-1; no firm D call. V was pared by 4 bases and J by 9 bases, with 13 bases between. This CDR3 region has 13 residues. Germline CDR1 reads MNHEY; CDR2 reads SMNVEV (reference sequence). The CDR3, as DNA: TGTGCCAGCAGTTCCCCGACCGCCAGTGAGCAGTTCTTC. Translated: CASSSPTASEQFF.

V gene TRBV7-8 combines with J gene TRBJ1-5; 7 bases align to TRBD1. Germline trimming cut 5 bases from V and 2 bases from J; bases unmatched to any gene: 3. Germline values: CDR1 SGHVS, CDR2 FQNEAQ. This CDR3 is 14 amino acids long. The CDR3 DNA reads TGTGCCAGCAGCCCCACAGGGGGCAATCAGCCCCAGCATTTT. Translating it yields CASSPTGGNQPQHF.

CDR3 sequence: CASSSSPWTGVYGYF. The CDR3, as DNA: TGTGCCAGCAGCTCAAGCCCTTGGACAGGGGTGTACGGCTACTTC. V usage is TRBV5-5 and J usage is TRBJ2-5; 9 positions match TRBD1. Germline V gene sequence: CDR1 SGHKS, CDR2 YYEKEE (reference sequence). This CDR3 is 15 amino acids long. Trimming removed 3 bases from V and 14 bases from J; junction bases left unmatched: 17.

This rearrangement joins TRBV2 to TRBJ1-1; the D gene is possibly TRBD1 (6 bases). Looked up from germline, CDR1 is SNHLY and CDR2 is FYNNEI. The germline V and J ends were trimmed by 6 bases and 10 bases, with 15 bases remaining between them. This CDR3 contains 12 residues. The CDR3 loop is CASSSMTGRAFF. Written as DNA, the CDR3 is TGTGCCAGCAGCTCCATGACAGGTAGAGCTTTCTTT.

The sample holds a few counts of this clone. The chain joins TRBV7-2 to TRBJ2-7; 9 bases agree with TRBD1. The junction had 5 bases not matched to a gene; V was cut back by 4 bases and J by 4 bases. CDR1 and CDR2 (germline): SGHTA, FQGNSA. The CDR3 loop spans 14 amino acids. The CDR3, as DNA: TGTGCCAGCAGCTCTTACAGGGGGCAGTACGAGCAGTACTTC. Its translation is CASSSYRGQYEQYF.

The chain couples TRBV10-3 to TRBJ1-2, with 8 bases lining up with TRBD1. With V trimmed by 5 bases and J by 5 bases, 7 bases remained unmatched. In germline, CDR1 is ENHRY, CDR2 SYGVKD. CDR3 length: 14 residues. CDR3 amino acids: CAISMDRAGYGYTF. DNA for the CDR3: TGTGCCATCAGTATGGACAGGGCAGGGTATGGCTACACCTTC.

Regarding this clone: At one end, the junction sequence differs from germline, possibly due to a read error. The rearrangement links TRBV15 to TRBJ1-4; the match to TRBD1 covers 7 bases. Germline V gene data show CDR1 as LNHNV and CDR2 as YYDKDF (reference sequence). The CDR3 has 15 amino acids. This CDR3 reads CATSRGLQGREKLFF. The CDR3 bases are TGCGCCACCAGCAGAGGGTTACAGGGGCGTGAAAAACTGTTTTTT.

This clone was counted once. This chain uses TRBV18 with TRBJ1-5, with a tentative D call TRBD1 (5 bases). Germline V gene lookup returns CDR1 KGHSH and CDR2 LQKENI. The germline V and J ends were trimmed by 3 bases and 11 bases, with 14 bases remaining between them. The CDR3 is made up of 13 amino acids. In DNA form, the CDR3 reads TGTGCCAGCTCACCGGGGACCTCATTGACCCAGCATTTT. This gives the protein CASSPGTSLTQHF.

The chain has TRBV28 and TRBJ1-2, with D maybe TRBD1 (6 bases). Trimming left V 6 bases short and J 3 bases short, with 11 bases between. The CDR3 has 13 amino acids. Looked up from germline, CDR1 is MDHEN and CDR2 is SYDVKM. Here the CDR3 reads CASRRGGDYGYTF. Here the CDR3 DNA reads TGTGCCAGCAGACGAGGGGGAGACTATGGCTACACCTTC.

The chain links TRBV9 to TRBJ2-5; possibly TRBD1 for D (6 bases). The germline V gene has CDR1 SGDLS and CDR2 YYNGEE. CDR3 length: 14 amino acids. The germline V and J ends were trimmed by 0 bases and 4 bases, with 10 bases remaining between them. The CDR3 coding sequence is TGTGCCAGCAGCGTAGCGGACAGTAGAGAGACCCAGTACTTC. Translated: CASSVADSRETQYF.

The chain uses TRBV27 and TRBJ2-6, with D perhaps matching TRBD2 (6 bases). Germline CDR1 is MNHEY and CDR2 is SMNVEV (reference sequence). Trimming took 3 bases from V and 0 from J, leaving 9 bases between them. This CDR3 comprises 16 residues. CDR3 in amino acids: CASSLVGGSGANVLTF. The CDR3 DNA sequence: TGTGCCAGCAGTTTGGTCGGGGGCTCTGGGGCCAACGTCCTGACTTTC.

The chain links TRBV5-1 to TRBJ2-2, with 10 bases fitting TRBD2. CDR3 length equals 17 residues. The J segment lost 6 bases and the V segment lost 0 bases, leaving 8 bases of the junction unmatched. Germline lookup yields CDR1 SGHRS and CDR2 YFSETQ. CDR3 sequence reads: CASSLVLAGDPSGELFF. In nucleotides, the CDR3 is TGCGCCAGCAGCTTGGTGCTAGCGGGAGACCCCTCCGGGGAGCTGTTTTTT.

The chain uses TRBV11-3 and TRBJ2-7; 8 bases map to TRBD2. V was pared by 5 bases and J by 0 bases, with 6 bases of the junction left unmatched. Germline values: CDR1 SGHNT, CDR2 YENEEA. The CDR3 runs to 15 residues. The CDR3 region is CASSGGGTDSYEQYF. DNA of the CDR3: TGTGCCAGCAGCGGCGGGGGGACGGACTCCTACGAGCAGTACTTC.